These 9 T cell receptor beta chains were all obtained from the same sample, sequenced in a study of T cells after yellow fever vaccination. TCRdb called the 5' RACE reads again in MiXCR, with one record for every CDR3 protein. The sample contains around 250,000 distinct CDR3 sequences, approximately 5.2% of which appear only once. Sequenced here: CD4+ T cells sorted from PBMCs, sampled on the day of the yellow fever booster vaccination. The receptors derive from a man aged 18 to 29 who received the YFV17D yellow fever vaccine.

The gene calls are TRBV7-6 and TRBJ2-2; perhaps TRBD2 as D (6 bases). The CDR3 extends over 17 amino acids. Germline V lookup: CDR1 SGHVS, CDR2 FNYEAQ. V dropped 1 base and J dropped 0 bases, with 12 bases sitting between them. CDR3 sequence reads: CASSLEEWTTNTGELFF. For the CDR3, the DNA is TGTGCCAGCAGCTTAGAGGAATGGACTACGAACACCGGGGAGCTGTTTTTT.

The chain links TRBV7-2 to TRBJ1-1; D call uncertain. The CDR3 is 14 amino acids. Trimming took off 5 bases at V and 0 bases at J, with 10 bases between the two ends. Germline values: CDR1 SGHTA, CDR2 FQGNSA. The CDR3 nucleotides read TGTGCCAGCAGCCAAGGCCCGGTGAACACTGAAGCTTTCTTT. Translation: CASSQGPVNTEAFF.

This clonotype appeared a few times. V and J are TRBV29-1 and TRBJ1-2; no clear D gene. Germline CDR1 reads SQVTM; CDR2 reads ANQGSEA. This CDR3 is 10 amino acids long. Trimming took off 3 bases at V and 6 bases at J, with 5 bases between the two ends. The CDR3 region is CSVDLDGYTF. The CDR3 bases are TGCAGCGTTGATTTGGATGGCTACACCTTC. Based on the CDR3 plus reference TRBV29-1 and TRBJ1-2, the full variable domain is SAVISQKPSRDICQRGTSLTIQCQVDSQVTMMFWYRQQPGQSLTLIATANQGSEATYESGFVIDKFPISRPNLTFSTLTVSNMSPEDSSIYLCSVDLDGYTFGSGTRLTVV.

This clonotype has a count of ten or more. The chain is built from TRBV11-2 and TRBJ1-1, with 10 positions matching TRBD1. The V segment lost 5 bases and the J segment 5 bases; nucleotides outside the gene matches: 5. Germline-derived CDR1 and CDR2 are SGHAT and FQNNGV. This CDR3 has 14 amino acids. The CDR3 reads CASSQGQGRTEAFF. CDR3 coding DNA: TGTGCCAGCAGCCAGGGACAGGGGAGGACTGAAGCTTTCTTT.

This chain connects TRBV19 to TRBJ2-7; weak D call: TRBD1 (6 bases). Germline V gene data show CDR1 as LNHDA and CDR2 as SQIVND (reference sequence). The CDR3 contains 13 residues. Between the trimmed V and J ends, which lost 10 bases and 5 bases, there was a span of 18 bases. The CDR3 loop is CATSRGRGHEQYF. CDR3 in DNA: TGTGCCACCTCCCGGGGCAGGGGCCACGAGCAGTACTTC.

V usage is TRBV30 and J usage is TRBJ2-5; D is perhaps TRBD1 (6 bases). Germline CDR1 is GTSNPN and CDR2 is SVGIG (reference sequence). Trimming cost V 0 bases and J 0 bases, with 8 bases left between them. This CDR3 comprises 14 residues. CDR3 DNA sequence: TGTGCCTGGAGTGTTTGGACAGACCAAGAGACCCAGTACTTC. Translation: CAWSVWTDQETQYF.

In its sample, this clonotype was seen a few times. The CDR3, as DNA: TGTGCCAGCAGCTCGACAGTAAACTACACCTTC. This translates into CASSSTVNYTF. This chain links TRBV9 with TRBJ1-2, with a tentative D call TRBD1 (5 bases). CDR3 length equals 11 residues. Trimming shortened V by 4 bases and J by 10 bases, and 11 bases separated the two germline ends. Germline-derived CDR1 and CDR2 are SGDLS and YYNGEE. Using reference TRBV9 and TRBJ1-2 for the parts outside the CDR3, the full variable domain is DSGVTQTPKHLITATGQRVTLRCSPRSGDLSVYWYQQSLDQGLQFLIQYYNGEERAKGNILERFSAQQFPDLHSELNLSSLELGDSALYFCASSSTVNYTFGSGTRLTVV.

The chain employs TRBV2 and TRBJ2-1; 10 nucleotides match TRBD1. The ends lost 4 bases at V and 10 bases at J; junction bases unmatched: 7. Per the germline V gene, CDR1 is SNHLY and CDR2 is FYNNEI. CDR3 size: 14 residues. In DNA form, the CDR3 reads TGTGCCAGCAGTGCGGACGGGACAGGGGACGAGCAGTTCTTC. It codes for CASSADGTGDEQFF.

This clonotype has only a few counts. This sequence joins TRBV7-2 and TRBJ1-1; 10 nucleotides match TRBD1. The trim removed 5 bases at V and 5 bases at J, leaving 5 bases unmatched. Germline CDR1 reads SGHTA; CDR2 reads FQGNSA. This CDR3 is 14 amino acids long. CDR3 coding DNA: TGTGCCAGCAGCACGACAGGGGGCGTAACTGAAGCTTTCTTT. Translation gives CASSTTGGVTEAFF.